The clone carrying this T cell receptor (beta chain) was observed once. Its antigen is undetermined. The method was immunoSEQ multiplex PCR; TCRdb's version includes in-frame clones alone and lacks a portion of them. The data contain some 110,000 clones, approximately 85% of them singletons. This entry is derived from a study of T cell responses to AZD1222 COVID-19 vaccine. This CDR3 spans 12 amino acids. The V gene lost 1 base and the J gene lost 3 bases, with 3 bases spanning the gap. Germline V CDR1 and CDR2: SGHNT, YYREEE (reference sequence). Study outcomes and limitations: Sampling captured repertoires only after the peak T cell response. White British ancestry dominated among donors, who included more females, and clonal diversity was possibly underestimated.

The receptor was derived from an adult in good health. The rearrangement joins TRBV5-4 to TRBJ2-3, with D unresolved. The sample was peripheral blood, taken on day 0 of MenACWY control vaccination. The CDR3 bases are TGTGCCAGCAGCTTGAATACAGATACGCAGTATTTT. Protein: CASSLNTDTQYF.